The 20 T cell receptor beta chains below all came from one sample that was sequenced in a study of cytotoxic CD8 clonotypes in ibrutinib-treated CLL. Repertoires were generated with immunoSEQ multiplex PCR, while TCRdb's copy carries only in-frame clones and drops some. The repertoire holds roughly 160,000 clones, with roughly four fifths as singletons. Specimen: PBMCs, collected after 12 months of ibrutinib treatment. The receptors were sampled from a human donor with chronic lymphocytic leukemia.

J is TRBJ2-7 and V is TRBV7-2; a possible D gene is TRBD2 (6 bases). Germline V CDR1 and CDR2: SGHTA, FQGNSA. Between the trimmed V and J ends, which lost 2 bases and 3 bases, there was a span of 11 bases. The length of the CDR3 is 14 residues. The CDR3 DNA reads TGTGCCAGCAGCTTAAATAGCGGAGGCTACGAGCAGTACTTC. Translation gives CASSLNSGGYEQYF.

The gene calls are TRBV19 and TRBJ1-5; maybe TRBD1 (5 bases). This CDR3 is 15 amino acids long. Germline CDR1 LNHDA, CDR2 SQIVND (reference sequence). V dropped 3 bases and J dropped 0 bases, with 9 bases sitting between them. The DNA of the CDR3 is TGTGCCAGTAGTATTGGGGACTATAGCAATCAGCCCCAGCATTTT. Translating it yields CASSIGDYSNQPQHF.

CDR3 in DNA: TGTGCCAGCCGTAGAACGGGACAGGGGGCCGGGGAGCTGTTTTTT. Translated: CASRRTGQGAGELFF. This chain uses TRBV27 with TRBJ2-2, with 11 bases that match TRBD1. The V segment lost 8 bases and the J segment 6 bases; nucleotides outside the gene matches: 8. There are 15 residues in the CDR3. Germline V CDR1 and CDR2: MNHEY, SMNVEV (reference sequence).

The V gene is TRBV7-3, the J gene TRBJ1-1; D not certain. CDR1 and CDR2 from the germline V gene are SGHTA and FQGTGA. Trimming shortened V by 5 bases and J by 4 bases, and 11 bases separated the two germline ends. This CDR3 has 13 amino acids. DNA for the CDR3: TGTGCCAGCAGCCCTTACCTGAGCACTGAAGCTTTCTTT. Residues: CASSPYLSTEAFF.

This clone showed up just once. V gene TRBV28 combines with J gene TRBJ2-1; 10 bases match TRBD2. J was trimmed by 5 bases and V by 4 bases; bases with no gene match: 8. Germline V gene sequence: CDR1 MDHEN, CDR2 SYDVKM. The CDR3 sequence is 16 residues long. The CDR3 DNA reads TGTGCCAGCAGTTCCCTTGGACTAGCGGAAAACAATGAGCAGTTCTTC. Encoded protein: CASSSLGLAENNEQFF. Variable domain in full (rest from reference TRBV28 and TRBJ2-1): DVKVTQSSRYLVKRTGEKVFLECVQDMDHENMFWYRQDPGLGLRLIYFSYDVKMKEKGDIPEGYSVSREKKERFSLILESASTNQTSMYLCASSSLGLAENNEQFFGPGTRLTVL.

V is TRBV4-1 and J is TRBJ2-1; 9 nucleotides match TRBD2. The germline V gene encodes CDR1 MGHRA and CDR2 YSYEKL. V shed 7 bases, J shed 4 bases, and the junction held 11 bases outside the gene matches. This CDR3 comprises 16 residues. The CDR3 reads CASTSSGGRGYNEQFF. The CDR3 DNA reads TGCGCCAGCACCTCCAGTGGCGGGAGGGGGTACAATGAGCAGTTCTTC.

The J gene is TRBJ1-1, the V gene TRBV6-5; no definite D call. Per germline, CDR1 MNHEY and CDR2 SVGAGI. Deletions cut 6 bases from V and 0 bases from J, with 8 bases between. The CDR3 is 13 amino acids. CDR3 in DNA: TGTGCCAGCAGGGTACAGATGAACACTGAAGCTTTCTTT. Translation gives CASRVQMNTEAFF.

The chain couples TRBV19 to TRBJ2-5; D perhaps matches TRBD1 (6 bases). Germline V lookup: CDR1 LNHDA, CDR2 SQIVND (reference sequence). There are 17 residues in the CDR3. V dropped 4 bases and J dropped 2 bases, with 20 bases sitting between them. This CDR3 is CASSTRPLDRRQETQYF. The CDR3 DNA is TGTGCCAGTAGTACAAGACCCCTGGACAGAAGACAAGAGACCCAGTACTTC.

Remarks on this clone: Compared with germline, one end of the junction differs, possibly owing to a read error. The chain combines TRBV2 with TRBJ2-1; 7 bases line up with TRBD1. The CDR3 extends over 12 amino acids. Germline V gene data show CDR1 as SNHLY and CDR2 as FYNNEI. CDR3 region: CARETGYSEQFF. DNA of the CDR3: TGTGCCAGAGAGACAGGGTACAGTGAGCAGTTCTTC.

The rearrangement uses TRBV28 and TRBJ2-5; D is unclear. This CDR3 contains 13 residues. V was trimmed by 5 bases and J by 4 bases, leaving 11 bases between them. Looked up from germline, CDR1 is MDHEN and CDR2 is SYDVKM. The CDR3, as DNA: TGTGCCAGCAGTCCCGCATTTCGAGAGACCCAGTACTTC. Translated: CASSPAFRETQYF.

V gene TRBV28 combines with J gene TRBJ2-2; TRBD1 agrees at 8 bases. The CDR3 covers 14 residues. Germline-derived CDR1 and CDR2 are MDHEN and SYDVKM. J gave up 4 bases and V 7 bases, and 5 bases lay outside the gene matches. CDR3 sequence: CASIRQGRTGELFF. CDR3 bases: TGTGCCAGCATTAGACAGGGGCGCACCGGGGAGCTGTTTTTT.

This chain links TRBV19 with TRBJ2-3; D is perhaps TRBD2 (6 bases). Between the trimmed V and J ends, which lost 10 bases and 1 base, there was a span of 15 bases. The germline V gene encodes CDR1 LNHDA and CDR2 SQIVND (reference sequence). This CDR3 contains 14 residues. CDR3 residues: CATRAGTRTDTQYF. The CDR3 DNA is TGTGCCACACGGGCGGGGACCCGCACAGATACGCAGTATTTT.

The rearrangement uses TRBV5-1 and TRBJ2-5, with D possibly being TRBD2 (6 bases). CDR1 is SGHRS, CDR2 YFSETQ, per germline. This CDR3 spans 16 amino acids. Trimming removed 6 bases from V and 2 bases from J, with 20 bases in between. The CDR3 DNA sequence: TGCGCCAGCACCATGGGGGGTAGCCCCTCACAAGAGACCCAGTACTTC. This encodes CASTMGGSPSQETQYF.

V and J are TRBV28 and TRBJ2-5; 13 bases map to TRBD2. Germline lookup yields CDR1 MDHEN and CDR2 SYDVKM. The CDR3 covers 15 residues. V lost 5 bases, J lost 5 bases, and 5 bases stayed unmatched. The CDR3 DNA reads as TGTGCCAGCAGTATACTAGCGGGGGGGACGGAGACCCAGTACTTC. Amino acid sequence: CASSILAGGTETQYF.

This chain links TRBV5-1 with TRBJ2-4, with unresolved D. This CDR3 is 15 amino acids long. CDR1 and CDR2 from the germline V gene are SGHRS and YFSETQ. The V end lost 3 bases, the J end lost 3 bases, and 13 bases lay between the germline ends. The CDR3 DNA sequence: TGCGCCAGCAGCTACGGCGGACCGATCAAAAACATTCAGTACTTC. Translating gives CASSYGGPIKNIQYF.

The CDR3 nucleotides read TGTGCCAGCAGCGCCCGAGTGGGTACCCAGTACTTC. Its translation: CASSARVGTQYF. This chain connects TRBV7-2 to TRBJ2-5; D unresolved. From germline, CDR1 is SGHTA and CDR2 FQGNSA. Trimming cost V 5 bases and J 8 bases, with 12 bases left between them. There are 12 residues in the CDR3.

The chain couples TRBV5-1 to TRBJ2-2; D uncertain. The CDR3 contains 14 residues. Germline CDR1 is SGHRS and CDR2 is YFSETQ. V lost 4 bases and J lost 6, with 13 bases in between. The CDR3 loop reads CASSPPMSAGELFF. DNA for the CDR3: TGCGCCAGCAGCCCACCCATGAGTGCCGGGGAGCTGTTTTTT. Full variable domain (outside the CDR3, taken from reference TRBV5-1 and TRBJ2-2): KAGVTQTPRYLIKTRGQQVTLSCSPISGHRSVSWYQQTPGQGLQFLFEYFSETQRNKGNFPGRFSGRQFSNSRSEMNVSTLELGDSALYLCASSPPMSAGELFFGEGSRLTVL.

CDR3 nucleotides: TGTGCCAGCAGCTTAGGACTCGGACTAGCGGGACCAGATACGCAGTATTTT. It yields the protein CASSLGLGLAGPDTQYF. V and J are TRBV11-3 and TRBJ2-3, with 12 bases matching TRBD2. CDR1 is SGHNT, CDR2 YENEEA, per germline. This CDR3 has 17 residues. With 1 base clipped from V and 4 bases from J, the junction kept 6 bases outside the gene matches.

CDR3 amino acids: CASSYTWTGKQETQYF. The CDR3 DNA follows: TGTGCCAGCAGTTACACCTGGACAGGAAAGCAAGAGACCCAGTACTTC. The chain uses TRBV6-5 and TRBJ2-5, with 7 bases aligning to TRBD1. The germline V gene has CDR1 MNHEY and CDR2 SVGAGI. This CDR3 region has 16 residues. The J segment lost 2 bases and the V segment lost 2 bases, leaving 8 bases of the junction unmatched.

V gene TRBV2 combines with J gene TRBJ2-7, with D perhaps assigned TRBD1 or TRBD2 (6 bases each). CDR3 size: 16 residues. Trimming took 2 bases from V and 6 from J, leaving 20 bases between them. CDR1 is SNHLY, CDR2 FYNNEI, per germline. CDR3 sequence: CASSEFGGQGISEQYF. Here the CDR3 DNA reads TGTGCCAGCAGTGAATTCGGAGGGCAGGGGATCTCCGAGCAGTACTTC.